Listed below are T cell receptor beta chains from one sample, sequenced in a study of blood T cell repertoires in COVID-19. The table came from immunoSEQ multiplex PCR; TCRdb's copy has only in-frame clones and leaves some out. Among approximately 100,000 clones listed, about 84% were seen once. The sequenced material came from peripheral blood. The receptors come from a woman older than 75 with acute or convalescent COVID-19. CDR3s include the opening cysteine and the closing phenylalanine or tryptophan. Each record gives: V gene, J gene, CDR3 protein.

TRBV18	TRBJ1-3	CASSPAGTGGFSSGNTIYF
TRBV5-1	TRBJ2-2	CASSLPSSNTGELFF
TRBV28	TRBJ1-5	CASSAQQGRLQPQHF
TRBV7-6	TRBJ1-4	CASMAGNINEKLFF
TRBV11-2	TRBJ2-2	CASSSTGTGVTGELFF
TRBV4-1	TRBJ2-7	CASSQPLAGVSYEQYF
TRBV11-3	TRBJ2-2	CASSPRGGENTGELFF
TRBV10-3	TRBJ2-3	CAISESGGATDTQYF
TRBV7-8	TRBJ1-5	CASSLVSWTGVNSNQPQHF
TRBV28	TRBJ1-2	CASSLFITGEKGGGYTF
TRBV5-6	TRBJ1-2	CASSWTGESFYGYTF
TRBV7-2	TRBJ1-3	CASSLLQAAGSGNTIYF
TRBV5-1	TRBJ2-6	CASSPGQGSYSGANVLTF
TRBV7-2	TRBJ2-3	CASSSKTSGTDTQYF
TRBV7-2	TRBJ2-5	CASSLAAGGPETQYF
TRBV5-1	TRBJ2-4	CASSSRLAGTLLSKNIQYF
TRBV2	TRBJ2-3	CASNWRAGTDTQYF
TRBV28	TRBJ1-2	CASDRGLNYGYTF
TRBV7-6	TRBJ1-1	CASSLGGGGLNTEAFF
TRBV9	TRBJ2-3	CASSASGGASTQYF
TRBV24-1	TRBJ2-3	CATKGQGTDTQYF
TRBV9	TRBJ2-5	CASSAAGQYQETQYF
TRBV25-1	TRBJ1-1	CASSPGGRGTEAFF
TRBV7-2	TRBJ1-3	CASSSGQGGYGNTIYF
TRBV24-1	TRBJ2-2	CATSDAGFTGELFF
TRBV19	TRBJ2-7	CASSMKGQPNYEQYF